In its sample, the clone carrying this T cell receptor beta chain was seen many times. Each CDR3 protein gets one entry after TCRdb re-called the RT-PCR reads with MiXCR. The table has fewer than 800,000 distinct CDR3 sequences, over 12% seen once. Germline V gives CDR1 SQVTM, CDR2 ANQGSEA. CDR3 length: 14 amino acids. Trimming pared 6 bases from V and 2 bases from J, leaving 15 bases between. The gene calls are TRBV29-1 and TRBJ2-3; D gene uncertain. The TCR sequence derives from a female donor in good health, serving as a healthy control. The sample consisted of memory CD4+ T cells from blood. Here the CDR3 DNA reads TGCAGCGTCGGTACCGAAGAAGTCACAGATACGCAGTATTTT. This encodes CSVGTEEVTDTQYF.